A single sample is the source of the 8 T cell receptor beta chains below, sequenced in a study of blood T cell repertoires in COVID-19. Assay: immunoSEQ multiplex PCR; the TCRdb copy retains only in-frame clones and omits some. The sample carries 70,000 to 90,000 clones, about nine tenths recorded once. The source material was peripheral blood. The receptor set was obtained from a human donor in a cohort sampled during active COVID-19.

The genes are TRBV7-2 and TRBJ2-1; 9 positions agree with TRBD1. The ends lost 4 bases at V and 2 bases at J; junction bases unmatched: 6. This CDR3 is built from 16 residues. Looked up from germline, CDR1 is SGHTA and CDR2 is FQGNSA. CDR3 region: CASSSAGTGTYNEQFF. The CDR3 nucleotides read TGTGCCAGCAGCTCCGCCGGGACAGGGACCTACAATGAGCAGTTCTTC.

V usage is TRBV7-3 and J usage is TRBJ2-5, with 7 bases matching TRBD2. CDR1 and CDR2 from the germline V gene are SGHTA and FQGTGA. J gave up 1 base and V 0 bases, and 2 bases lay outside the gene matches. This CDR3 spans 15 amino acids. The chain's CDR3 is CASSLTASGQETQYF. In nucleotides, the CDR3 is TGTGCCAGCAGCTTAACCGCTAGCGGCCAAGAGACCCAGTACTTC.

This clone was recorded a few times. The rearrangement joins TRBV19 to TRBJ2-5; the match to TRBD2 covers 12 bases. V trimming: 9 bases; J trimming: 3 bases; junction bases outside the gene matches: 5. The germline CDR1 and CDR2 sequences are LNHDA and SQIVND (reference sequence). The CDR3 extends over 14 amino acids. The CDR3 region has the DNA TGTGCCAGCACCCGACTAGCGGGAGAAGAGACCCAGTACTTC. Translation gives CASTRLAGEETQYF.

V gene TRBV2 combines with J gene TRBJ2-7; TRBD1 aligns across 7 bases. The CDR3 length is 13 residues. Germline V lookup: CDR1 SNHLY, CDR2 FYNNEI. V lost 8 bases and J lost 3; bases outside the gene matches: 7. CDR3 in amino acids: CASQGDRNYEQYF. CDR3 DNA: TGTGCCAGCCAGGGGGACCGGAACTACGAGCAGTACTTC.

This chain uses TRBV19 with TRBJ2-2; 7 bases are shared with TRBD1. V shed 4 bases and J 5 bases; nucleotides not matched to a gene: 4. The CDR3 runs 14 residues. Germline loops: CDR1 LNHDA, CDR2 SQIVND (reference sequence). The CDR3 protein is CASSTGGFTGELFF. The DNA for the CDR3 is TGTGCCAGTAGTACAGGGGGTTTTACCGGGGAGCTGTTTTTT. The whole variable domain, filled in from reference TRBV19 and TRBJ2-2, reads DGGITQSPKYLFRKEGQNVTLSCEQNLNHDAMYWYRQDPGQGLRLIYYSQIVNDFQKGDIAEGYSVSREKKESFPLTVTSAQKNPTAFYLCASSTGGFTGELFFGEGSRLTVL.

DNA for the CDR3: TGTGCCAGCAGCCTTGGGGGACAGACCTATGGCTACACCTTC. Translated, it gives CASSLGGQTYGYTF. The chain combines TRBV7-9 with TRBJ1-2; 7 nucleotides match TRBD1. From germline, CDR1 is SEHNR and CDR2 FQNEAQ (reference sequence). The CDR3 covers 14 residues. The J segment lost 4 bases and the V segment lost 5 bases, leaving 7 bases of the junction unmatched. Full variable domain (remainder filled in from reference TRBV7-9 and TRBJ1-2): DTGVSQNPRHKITKRGQNVTFRCDPISEHNRLYWYRQTLGQGPEFLTYFQNEAQLEKSRLLSDRFSAERPKGSFSTLEIQRTEQGDSAMYLCASSLGGQTYGYTFGSGTRLTVV.

CDR3 sequence: CAISESGGDLNTEAFF. CDR3 nucleotide sequence: TGTGCCATCAGTGAGTCGGGAGGGGACCTCAACACTGAAGCTTTCTTT. V and J are TRBV10-3 and TRBJ1-1, with a tentative D call TRBD1 (5 bases). The CDR3 spans 16 residues. V was cut by 0 bases and J by 2 bases, with 13 bases left in between. Germline loops: CDR1 ENHRY, CDR2 SYGVKD.

The rearrangement uses TRBV6-5 and TRBJ1-6; tentatively, D is TRBD1 (5 bases). Germline lookup yields CDR1 MNHEY and CDR2 SVGAGI. V was cut by 4 bases and J by 7 bases, with 17 bases left in between. The CDR3 length is 16 residues. CDR3 loop: CASSWGREAANSPLHF. CDR3 nucleotide sequence: TGTGCCAGCAGTTGGGGACGGGAGGCGGCCAATTCACCCCTCCACTTT.